Presented here are 20 T cell receptor beta chains from one specimen sequenced in a study of fetal regulatory T cell absence and autoimmunity. Measured with immunoSEQ multiplex PCR; TCRdb has only the in-frame clones, and not every one. The sample consists of approximately 49,000 clones, just under 85% of them appearing once. Sequencing was done on a sample of cord blood. All receptors derive from a newborn boy with IPEX syndrome.

The V and J genes are TRBV11-2 and TRBJ2-1; weak D call: TRBD1 (6 bases). Germline CDR1 reads SGHAT; CDR2 reads FQNNGV. V lost 3 bases and J 4 bases, leaving 16 bases between the germline ends. The CDR3 loop spans 16 amino acids. The chain's CDR3 is CASSFLGAGPYNEQFF. The CDR3 DNA reads TGTGCCAGCAGCTTTCTGGGGGCGGGCCCTTACAATGAGCAGTTCTTC.

The CDR3 bases are TGTGCCAGCAGTTTAGGGGGGGACAGGGACCAGTTCTTC. Its protein product is CASSLGGDRDQFF. The rearrangement uses TRBV27 and TRBJ2-1, with 9 bases aligning to TRBD1. This CDR3 is built from 13 residues. The V and J ends lost 2 bases and 13 bases, in that order; junction bases with no gene match: 6. Germline lookup yields CDR1 MNHEY and CDR2 SMNVEV (reference sequence).

The gene calls are TRBV7-2 and TRBJ2-2; no clear D. Germline assignment: CDR1 SGHTA and CDR2 FQGNSA. V was shortened by 3 bases and J by 2 bases, with 10 bases between the two germline ends. The CDR3 runs 15 residues. Here the CDR3 DNA reads TGTGCCAGCAGCTTTTTACTAATTAACACCGGGGAGCTGTTTTTT. It encodes CASSFLLINTGELFF.

This clone was detected a few times. The J gene is TRBJ1-2, the V gene TRBV7-9, with TRBD1 matching over 7 bases. The V gene's germline CDR1 is SEHNR and CDR2 FQNEAQ (reference sequence). V shed 1 base and J 3 bases; nucleotides not matched to a gene: 2. This CDR3 region has 14 residues. CDR3: CASSLEGAYYGYTF. CDR3 DNA sequence: TGTGCCAGCAGCTTAGAGGGGGCGTACTATGGCTACACCTTC. Drawing the rest from reference TRBV7-9 and TRBJ1-2, the complete variable domain is DTGVSQNPRHKITKRGQNVTFRCDPISEHNRLYWYRQTLGQGPEFLTYFQNEAQLEKSRLLSDRFSAERPKGSFSTLEIQRTEQGDSAMYLCASSLEGAYYGYTFGSGTRLTVV.

V is TRBV5-5 and J is TRBJ2-6; unclear D gene. This CDR3 comprises 15 residues. Trimming pared 0 bases from V and 0 bases from J, leaving 4 bases between. Per the germline V gene, CDR1 is SGHKS and CDR2 is YYEKEE (reference sequence). The CDR3 sequence: CASSLDLSGANVLTF. DNA for the CDR3: TGTGCCAGCAGCTTGGACCTCTCTGGGGCCAACGTCCTGACTTTC.

The V gene is TRBV9, the J gene TRBJ1-1; D is undetermined. Trimming removed 0 bases from V and 1 base from J, with 7 bases in between. Germline V gene sequence: CDR1 SGDLS, CDR2 YYNGEE. This CDR3 has 14 residues. The CDR3 sequence is CASSVGAGNTEAFF. As DNA, the CDR3 is TGTGCCAGCAGCGTAGGGGCAGGGAACACTGAAGCTTTCTTT.

This sequence joins TRBV2 and TRBJ2-3, with D perhaps TRBD2 (7 bases). The length of the CDR3 is 15 residues. V dropped 2 bases and J dropped 1 base, with 10 bases sitting between them. The germline V gene has CDR1 SNHLY and CDR2 FYNNEI. The CDR3 DNA follows: TGTGCCAGCAGTGAATGGCGGGGGCGCACAGATACGCAGTATTTT. It specifies CASSEWRGRTDTQYF.

The chain is built from TRBV4-2 and TRBJ2-1; no clear D gene. The CDR3 covers 13 residues. CDR1 LGHNA and CDR2 YNFKEQ come from the germline V gene. The germline V and J ends were trimmed by 1 base and 9 bases, with 10 bases remaining between them. The DNA of the CDR3 is TGTGCCAGCAGCCAAGTCTCAAGGTCTGAGCAGTTCTTC. This translates into CASSQVSRSEQFF.

Regarding this clone: The same CDR3 also results from other DNA sequences found in this sample. The chain links TRBV4-1 to TRBJ2-1, with TRBD2 matching over 10 bases. Trimming cost V 3 bases and J 0 bases; bases outside gene matches: 2. Germline values: CDR1 MGHRA, CDR2 YSYEKL. The CDR3 is made up of 16 amino acids. CDR3 sequence: CASSHRTSGSYNEQFF. DNA of the CDR3: TGCGCCAGCAGCCATAGGACTAGCGGCTCCTACAATGAGCAGTTCTTC.

The chain is built from TRBV18 and TRBJ1-2; D is undetermined. The ends were cut back, 0 bases at V and 7 bases at J, with 24 bases in the middle. The CDR3 has 18 residues. Germline values: CDR1 KGHSH, CDR2 LQKENI. The CDR3 bases are TGTGCCAGCTCACCACCGAACACTTTACCGGTTGGACGAGCTGGCTACACCTTC. The encoded protein is CASSPPNTLPVGRAGYTF.

The V call is TRBV29-1, the J call TRBJ1-1, with D perhaps TRBD1 (5 bases). The CDR3 is 15 residues long. V lost 1 base to trimming and J lost 2 bases, with 14 bases between them. Germline V gene sequence: CDR1 SQVTM, CDR2 ANQGSEA. The CDR3 loop reads CSVEGRGRSNTEAFF. CDR3 bases: TGCAGCGTTGAAGGTCGGGGGAGGTCTAACACTGAAGCTTTCTTT.

The chain employs TRBV2 and TRBJ2-4; D remains ambiguous. V was cut by 2 bases and J by 1 base, with 6 bases left in between. Germline CDR1 SNHLY, CDR2 FYNNEI. The CDR3 runs 14 residues. The CDR3 region has the DNA TGTGCCAGCAGTGAAAGGATGGCCAAAAACATTCAGTACTTC. The encoded protein is CASSERMAKNIQYF.

The chain recombines TRBV13 with TRBJ2-7; TRBD2 matches 10 bases. V trimming: 5 bases; J trimming: 3 bases; junction bases outside the gene matches: 4. CDR3 length: 14 amino acids. Germline V gene lookup returns CDR1 PRHDT and CDR2 FYEKMQ (reference sequence). The CDR3 bases are TGTGCCAGCAGCCCGGGACTAGCGAGCTACGAGCAGTACTTC. The encoded protein is CASSPGLASYEQYF. The full variable domain, in which reference TRBV13 and TRBJ2-7 provide the parts outside the CDR3, is AAGVIQSPRHLIKEKRETATLKCYPIPRHDTVYWYQQGPGQDPQFLISFYEKMQSDKGSIPDRFSAQQFSDYHSELNMSSLELGDSALYFCASSPGLASYEQYFGPGTRLTVT.

The rearrangement joins TRBV29-1 to TRBJ2-3; TRBD1 matches 8 bases. Germline V gene lookup returns CDR1 SQVTM and CDR2 ANQGSEA. CDR3 length: 12 amino acids. Losses at the gene ends were 7 bases for V and 5 bases for J; bases not matched to a gene: 5. The CDR3 bases are TGCAGCGCCGGACAGGGTAGAGATACGCAGTATTTT. Its translation: CSAGQGRDTQYF.

This clone appeared a single time. The chain is built from TRBV5-4 and TRBJ1-2; 10 bases fit TRBD1. This CDR3 has 14 residues. The trim removed 5 bases at V and 0 bases at J, leaving 1 base unmatched. CDR1 is SGHNT, CDR2 YYREEE, per germline (reference sequence). The CDR3 DNA reads as TGTGCCAGCAGGGGGACAGGGGCTAACTATGGCTACACCTTC. As protein: CASRGTGANYGYTF.

The chain is built from TRBV30 and TRBJ2-2; possibly TRBD1 for D (5 bases). Trimming removed 0 bases at V and 2 bases at J, with 7 bases between. The CDR3 runs 14 residues. Looked up from germline, CDR1 is GTSNPN and CDR2 is SVGIG (reference sequence). CDR3 nucleotide sequence: TGTGCCTGGAGTGTAGGGGTTAACACCGGGGAGCTGTTTTTT. Its translation: CAWSVGVNTGELFF.

The CDR3 coding sequence is TGTGCCAGCAGCTTCACAGATACGCAGTATTTT. As protein: CASSFTDTQYF. V usage is TRBV11-2 and J usage is TRBJ2-3; D remains ambiguous. With 3 bases removed from V and 2 bases from J, the gap between germline ends came to 0 bases. The CDR3 totals 11 residues. Germline V gene lookup returns CDR1 SGHAT and CDR2 FQNNGV.

Only a few counts were recorded for this clone. The gene calls are TRBV6-6 and TRBJ2-3; TRBD2 matches at 11 bases. CDR3 length: 15 amino acids. Germline lookup yields CDR1 MNHNY and CDR2 SVGAGI (reference sequence). With V trimmed by 0 bases and J by 4 bases, 0 bases remained unmatched. In DNA form, the CDR3 reads TGTGCCAGCAGTTACTCTAGCGGGAGGGCAGATACGCAGTATTTT. It codes for CASSYSSGRADTQYF.

V is TRBV5-1 and J is TRBJ1-2, with TRBD1 identical over 10 bases. The CDR3 spans 15 residues. V lost 0 bases and J lost 2; bases outside the gene matches: 1. Per germline, CDR1 SGHRS and CDR2 YFSETQ. This chain's CDR3 is CASSLGGQGNYGYTF. CDR3 bases: TGCGCCAGCAGCTTGGGGGGACAGGGGAACTATGGCTACACCTTC.

With respect to this clone: Distinct nucleotide sequences in the sample also encode this CDR3. The chain carries TRBV5-1 and TRBJ2-1, with D tentatively TRBD1 (7 bases). The CDR3 has 19 amino acids. Germline V gene lookup returns CDR1 SGHRS and CDR2 YFSETQ. V dropped 0 bases and J dropped 2 bases, with 21 bases sitting between them. CDR3 DNA sequence: TGCGCCAGCAGCTTGGAGGGTTTACTAGCAGGGGGACCCTACAATGAGCAGTTCTTC. This translates into CASSLEGLLAGGPYNEQFF.